This T cell receptor beta chain comes out of a study of CD8+ T cells in alopecia areata. Study information: For 6 to 18 months, tofacitinib was taken, and 6 months off drug followed.

CDR1 and CDR2 from the germline V gene are MNHNY and SVGAGI (reference sequence). The CDR3 spans 12 residues. Trimming shortened V by 8 bases and J by 4 bases, and 12 bases separated the two germline ends. Peripheral blood and lesional scalp punch biopsies came from alopecia areata patients. Sequencing templates came from extracted RNA that was reverse transcribed into cDNA. The repertoire was sequenced with immunoSEQ multiplex PCR; TCRdb's copy has only in-frame clones and lacks some. Among 5,500 to 9,000 clones listed, 64% were seen once. The chain couples TRBV6-6 to TRBJ2-7; tentatively, D is TRBD2 (6 bases). Source: skin, taken at week 0. This clonotype originated in a human donor with alopecia areata. The CDR3 reads CASSGTAYEQYF. CDR3 nucleotides: TGTGCCAGCTCGGGGACTGCATACGAGCAGTACTTC.